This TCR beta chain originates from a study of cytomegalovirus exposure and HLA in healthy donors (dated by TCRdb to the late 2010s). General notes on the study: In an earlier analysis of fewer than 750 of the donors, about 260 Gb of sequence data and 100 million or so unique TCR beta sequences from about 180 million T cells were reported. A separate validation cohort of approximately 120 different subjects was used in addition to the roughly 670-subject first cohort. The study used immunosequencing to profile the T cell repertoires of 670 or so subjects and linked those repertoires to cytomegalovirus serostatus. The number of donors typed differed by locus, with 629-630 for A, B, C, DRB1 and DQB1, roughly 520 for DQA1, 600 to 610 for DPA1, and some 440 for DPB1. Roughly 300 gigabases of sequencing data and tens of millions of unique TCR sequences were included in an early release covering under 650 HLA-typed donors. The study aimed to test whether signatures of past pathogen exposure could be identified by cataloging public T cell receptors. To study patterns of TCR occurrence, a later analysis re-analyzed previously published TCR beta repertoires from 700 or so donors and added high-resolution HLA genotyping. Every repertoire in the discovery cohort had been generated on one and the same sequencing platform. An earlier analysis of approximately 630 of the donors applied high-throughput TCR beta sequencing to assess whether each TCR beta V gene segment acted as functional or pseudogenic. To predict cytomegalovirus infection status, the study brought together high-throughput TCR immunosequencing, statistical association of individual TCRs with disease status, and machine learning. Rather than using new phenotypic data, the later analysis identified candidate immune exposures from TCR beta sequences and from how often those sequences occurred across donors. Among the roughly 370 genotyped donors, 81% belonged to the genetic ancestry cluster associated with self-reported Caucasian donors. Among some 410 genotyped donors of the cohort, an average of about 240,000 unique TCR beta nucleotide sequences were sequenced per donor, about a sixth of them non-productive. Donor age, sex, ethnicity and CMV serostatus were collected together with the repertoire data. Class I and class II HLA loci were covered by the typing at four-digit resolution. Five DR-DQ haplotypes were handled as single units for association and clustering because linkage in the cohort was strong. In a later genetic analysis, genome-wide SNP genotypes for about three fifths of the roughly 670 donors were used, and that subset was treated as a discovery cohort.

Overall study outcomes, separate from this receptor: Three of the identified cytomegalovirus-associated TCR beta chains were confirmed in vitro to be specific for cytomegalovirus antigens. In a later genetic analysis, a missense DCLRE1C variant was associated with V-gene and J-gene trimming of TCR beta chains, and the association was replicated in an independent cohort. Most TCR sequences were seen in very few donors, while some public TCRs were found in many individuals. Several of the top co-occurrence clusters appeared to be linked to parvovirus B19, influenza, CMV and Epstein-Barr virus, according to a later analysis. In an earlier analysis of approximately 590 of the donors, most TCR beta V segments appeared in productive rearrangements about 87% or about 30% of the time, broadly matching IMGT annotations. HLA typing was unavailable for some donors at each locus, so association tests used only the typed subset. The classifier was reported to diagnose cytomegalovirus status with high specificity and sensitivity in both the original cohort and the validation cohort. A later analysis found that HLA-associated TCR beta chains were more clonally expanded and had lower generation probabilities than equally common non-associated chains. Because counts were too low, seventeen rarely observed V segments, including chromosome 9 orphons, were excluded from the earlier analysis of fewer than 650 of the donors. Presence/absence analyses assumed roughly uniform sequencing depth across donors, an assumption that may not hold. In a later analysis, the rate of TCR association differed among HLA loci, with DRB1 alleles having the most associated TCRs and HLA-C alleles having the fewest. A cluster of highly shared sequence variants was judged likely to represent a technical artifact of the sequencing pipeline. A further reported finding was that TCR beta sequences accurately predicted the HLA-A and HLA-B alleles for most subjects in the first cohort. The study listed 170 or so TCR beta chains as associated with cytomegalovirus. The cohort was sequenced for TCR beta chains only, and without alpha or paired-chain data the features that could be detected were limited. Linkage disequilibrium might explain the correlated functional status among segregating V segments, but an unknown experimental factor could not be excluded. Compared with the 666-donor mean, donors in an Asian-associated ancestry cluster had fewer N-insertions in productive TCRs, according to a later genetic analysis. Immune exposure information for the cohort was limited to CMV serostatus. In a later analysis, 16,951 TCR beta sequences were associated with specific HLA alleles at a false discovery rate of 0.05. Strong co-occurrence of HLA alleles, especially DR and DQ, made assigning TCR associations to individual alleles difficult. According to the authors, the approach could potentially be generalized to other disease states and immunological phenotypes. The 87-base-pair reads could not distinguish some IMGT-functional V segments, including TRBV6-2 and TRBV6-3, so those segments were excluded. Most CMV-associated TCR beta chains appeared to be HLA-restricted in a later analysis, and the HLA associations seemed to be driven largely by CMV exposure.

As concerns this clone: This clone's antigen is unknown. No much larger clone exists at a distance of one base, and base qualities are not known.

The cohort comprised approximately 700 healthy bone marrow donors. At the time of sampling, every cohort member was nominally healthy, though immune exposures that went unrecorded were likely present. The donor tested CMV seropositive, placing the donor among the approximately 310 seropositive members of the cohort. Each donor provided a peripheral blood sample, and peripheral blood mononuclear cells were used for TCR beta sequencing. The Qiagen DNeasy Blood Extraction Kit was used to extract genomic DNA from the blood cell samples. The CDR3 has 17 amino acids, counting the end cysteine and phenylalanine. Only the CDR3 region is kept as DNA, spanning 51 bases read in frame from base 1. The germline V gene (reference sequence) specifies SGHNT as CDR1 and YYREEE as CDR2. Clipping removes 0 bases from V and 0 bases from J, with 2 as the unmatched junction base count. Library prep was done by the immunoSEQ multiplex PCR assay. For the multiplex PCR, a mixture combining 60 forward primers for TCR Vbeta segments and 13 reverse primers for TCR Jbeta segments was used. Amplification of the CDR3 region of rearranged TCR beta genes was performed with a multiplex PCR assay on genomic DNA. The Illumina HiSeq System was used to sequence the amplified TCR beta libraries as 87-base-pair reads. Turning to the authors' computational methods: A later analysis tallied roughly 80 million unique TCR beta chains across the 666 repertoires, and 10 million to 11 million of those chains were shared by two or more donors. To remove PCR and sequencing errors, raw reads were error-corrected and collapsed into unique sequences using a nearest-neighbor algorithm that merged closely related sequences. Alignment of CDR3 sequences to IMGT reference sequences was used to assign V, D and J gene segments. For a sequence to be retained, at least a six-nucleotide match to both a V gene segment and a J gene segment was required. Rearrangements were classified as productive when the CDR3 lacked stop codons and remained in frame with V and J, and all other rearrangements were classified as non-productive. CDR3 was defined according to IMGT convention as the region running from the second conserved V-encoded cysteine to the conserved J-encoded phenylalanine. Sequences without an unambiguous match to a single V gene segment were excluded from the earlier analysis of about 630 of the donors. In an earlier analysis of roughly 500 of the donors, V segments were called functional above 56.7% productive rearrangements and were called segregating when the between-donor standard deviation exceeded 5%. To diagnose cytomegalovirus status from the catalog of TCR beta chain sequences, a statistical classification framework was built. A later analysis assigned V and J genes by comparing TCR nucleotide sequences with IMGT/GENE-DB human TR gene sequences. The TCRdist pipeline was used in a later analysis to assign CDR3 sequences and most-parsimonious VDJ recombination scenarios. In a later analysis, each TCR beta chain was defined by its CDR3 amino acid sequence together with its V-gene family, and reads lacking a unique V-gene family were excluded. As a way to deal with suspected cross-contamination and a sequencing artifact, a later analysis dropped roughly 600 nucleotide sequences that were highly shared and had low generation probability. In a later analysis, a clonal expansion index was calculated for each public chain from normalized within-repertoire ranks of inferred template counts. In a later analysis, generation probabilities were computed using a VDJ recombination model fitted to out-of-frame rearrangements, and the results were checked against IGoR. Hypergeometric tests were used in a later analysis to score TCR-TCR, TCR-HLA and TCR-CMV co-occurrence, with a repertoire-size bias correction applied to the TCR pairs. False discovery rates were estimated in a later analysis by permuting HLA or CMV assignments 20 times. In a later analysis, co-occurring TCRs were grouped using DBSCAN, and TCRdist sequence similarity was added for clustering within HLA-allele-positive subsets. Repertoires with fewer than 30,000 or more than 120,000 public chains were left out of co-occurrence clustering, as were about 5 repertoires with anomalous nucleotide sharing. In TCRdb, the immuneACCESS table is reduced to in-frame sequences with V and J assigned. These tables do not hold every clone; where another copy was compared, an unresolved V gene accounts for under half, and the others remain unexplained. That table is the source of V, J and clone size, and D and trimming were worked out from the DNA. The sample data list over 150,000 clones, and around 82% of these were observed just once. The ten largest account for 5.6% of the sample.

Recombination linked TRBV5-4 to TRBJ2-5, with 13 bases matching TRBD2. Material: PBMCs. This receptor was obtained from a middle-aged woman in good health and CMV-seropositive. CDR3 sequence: CASSLGTSGRNQETQYF. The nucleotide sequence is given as TGTGCCAGCAGCTTGGGGACTAGCGGGAGAAACCAAGAGACCCAGTACTTC. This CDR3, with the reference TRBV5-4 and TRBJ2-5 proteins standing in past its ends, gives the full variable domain ETGVTQSPTHLIKTRGQQVTLRCSSQSGHNTVSWYQQALGQGPQFIFQYYREEENGRGNFPPRFSGLQFPNYSSELNVNALELDDSALYLCASSLGTSGRNQETQYFGPGTRLLVL.